These 13 T cell receptor beta chains came from one sample sequenced in a study of beta chain features in type 1 diabetes. Every bit of the isolated RNA underwent reverse transcription, so sequencing read expressed TCRB transcripts. Clones were sequenced by immunoSEQ multiplex PCR, and TCRdb holds only the in-frame ones, with some missing. The table includes 150,000 to 190,000 clones, about 8.5% detected once. The sequenced sample consisted of central memory CD4+ T cells from blood. These receptor sequences come from a man younger than 35 in good health.

This clone has just a few counts. The chain is built from TRBV9 and TRBJ1-4, with a tentative D call TRBD1 (6 bases). Germline CDR1 reads SGDLS; CDR2 reads YYNGEE. CDR3 size: 15 residues. The V end was cut by 0 bases, the J end by 8 bases, with 14 bases between. This CDR3 reads CASSVDWGQGEKLFF. In nucleotides, the CDR3 is TGTGCCAGCAGCGTAGACTGGGGGCAAGGGGAAAAACTGTTTTTT.

This clone came up a few times. The gene calls are TRBV19 and TRBJ1-3; a weak D match, TRBD1 (5 bases). Germline loops: CDR1 LNHDA, CDR2 SQIVND (reference sequence). This CDR3 region has 14 residues. Trimming stripped 5 bases from V and 3 bases from J, with 11 bases between. The CDR3 reads CASSFSRDGNTIYF. The CDR3 DNA reads as TGTGCCAGTAGTTTCTCCAGGGATGGAAACACCATATATTTT.

A few counts support this clone. J is TRBJ1-1 and V is TRBV4-2; the D is unclear. The CDR3 has 13 amino acids. Germline V gives CDR1 LGHNA, CDR2 YNFKEQ. V was trimmed by 3 bases and J by 8 bases, leaving 13 bases between them. In DNA form, the CDR3 reads TGTGCCAGCAGCCACCCCGGGAGGAGAGAAGCTTTCTTT. Protein sequence: CASSHPGRREAFF.

There are a few counts of this clone. The chain joins TRBV18 to TRBJ2-2, with D possibly being TRBD2 (5 bases). Deletions cut 2 bases from V and 5 bases from J, with 9 bases between. CDR3 size: 14 residues. The germline V gene has CDR1 KGHSH and CDR2 LQKENI. CDR3 in DNA: TGTGCCAGCTCACCAGCGGGTTGGACCGGGGAGCTGTTTTTT. This gives the protein CASSPAGWTGELFF. Drawing the rest from reference TRBV18 and TRBJ2-2, the complete variable domain is NAGVMQNPRHLVRRRGQEARLRCSPMKGHSHVYWYRQLPEEGLKFMVYLQKENIIDESGMPKERFSAEFPKEGPSILRIQQVVRGDSAAYFCASSPAGWTGELFFGEGSRLTVL.

This clone has a handful of counts. The genes are TRBV6-1 and TRBJ2-7; 10 positions agree with TRBD1. Germline V gene lookup returns CDR1 MNHNS and CDR2 SASEGT. V shed 5 bases and J 6 bases; nucleotides not matched to a gene: 10. There are 15 residues in the CDR3. This CDR3 is CASSSSGTGALEQYF. In DNA form, the CDR3 reads TGTGCCAGCAGTAGCTCCGGGACAGGGGCCCTCGAGCAGTACTTC.

This clone was seen a few times. The V and J genes are TRBV30 and TRBJ2-7, with D perhaps matching TRBD1 (5 bases). The germline gives CDR1 GTSNPN, CDR2 SVGIG (reference sequence). Trimming took off 1 base at V and 0 bases at J, with 7 bases between the two ends. The CDR3 sequence is 13 residues long. This CDR3 reads CAWSADISYEQYF. In DNA form, the CDR3 reads TGTGCCTGGAGTGCGGACATCTCCTACGAGCAGTACTTC.

This chain connects TRBV5-6 to TRBJ2-5; TRBD2 might be the D (6 bases). The CDR3 spans 15 residues. The V end lost 4 bases, the J end lost 4 bases, and 17 bases lay between the germline ends. CDR1 and CDR2 from the germline V gene are SGHDT and YYEEEE. CDR3 DNA: TGTGCCAGCAGCCCGCGGTGGGGGGTGGGAGAGACCCAGTACTTC. The encoded protein is CASSPRWGVGETQYF.

This clone was detected many times. The identical CDR3 is also encoded by other nucleotide sequences in the sample. The chain has TRBV9 and TRBJ2-7, with 9 bases matching TRBD2. The J segment lost 3 bases and the V segment lost 0 bases, leaving 1 base of the junction unmatched. The germline V gene has CDR1 SGDLS and CDR2 YYNGEE. The CDR3 is 14 residues long. The chain's CDR3 is CASSVGAGGYEQYF. In DNA form, the CDR3 reads TGTGCCAGCAGCGTAGGAGCGGGGGGCTACGAGCAGTACTTC.

This chain uses TRBV5-1 with TRBJ2-5; TRBD1 matches 9 bases. The CDR3 has 16 amino acids. The V segment lost 1 base and the J segment 5 bases; nucleotides outside the gene matches: 9. The V gene's germline CDR1 is SGHRS and CDR2 YFSETQ. As DNA, the CDR3 is TGCGCCAGCAGCTTGACTAGGGACAGGGTGGGGGAGACCCAGTACTTC. This gives the protein CASSLTRDRVGETQYF.

This clone was counted between two and nine times. The chain is built from TRBV6-6 and TRBJ2-7; D perhaps matches TRBD1 (5 bases). V gave up 0 bases and J gave up 6 bases, with 18 bases separating them. Germline-derived CDR1 and CDR2 are MNHNY and SVGAGI (reference sequence). This CDR3 has 16 amino acids. The CDR3 loop reads CASSYSMGQGLSEQYF. Written as DNA, the CDR3 is TGTGCCAGCAGTTACTCGATGGGGCAGGGCTTATCCGAGCAGTACTTC.

This clone has more than one count but fewer than ten. V and J are TRBV20-1 and TRBJ1-5, with D maybe TRBD1 (6 bases). The length of the CDR3 is 11 residues. V lost 5 bases, J lost 6 bases, and 8 bases lay in between. CDR1 and CDR2 from the germline V gene are DFQATT and SNEGSKA (reference sequence). The CDR3 coding sequence is TGCAGTGCTCCAGGGGTTCAGCCCCAGCATTTT. Encoded protein: CSAPGVQPQHF.

This chain joins TRBV28 and TRBJ1-2, with D possibly matching TRBD1 (6 bases). The CDR3 is 14 amino acids. CDR1 and CDR2 (germline): MDHEN, SYDVKM. Trimming removed 2 bases from V and 4 bases from J, with 11 bases in between. The CDR3 sequence: CASSLPGVAYGYTF. The CDR3 bases are TGTGCCAGCAGTTTACCAGGGGTTGCCTATGGCTACACCTTC.

This clone has a handful of counts. CDR3 sequence: CASSSRQGSPLHF. In DNA, the CDR3 is TGTGCCAGCAGCTCCCGACAGGGTTCACCCCTCCACTTT. The gene calls are TRBV7-2 and TRBJ1-6, with 7 bases fitting TRBD1. The CDR3 extends over 13 amino acids. Germline CDR1 is SGHTA and CDR2 is FQGNSA. V was pared by 4 bases and J by 9 bases, with 3 bases of the junction left unmatched.